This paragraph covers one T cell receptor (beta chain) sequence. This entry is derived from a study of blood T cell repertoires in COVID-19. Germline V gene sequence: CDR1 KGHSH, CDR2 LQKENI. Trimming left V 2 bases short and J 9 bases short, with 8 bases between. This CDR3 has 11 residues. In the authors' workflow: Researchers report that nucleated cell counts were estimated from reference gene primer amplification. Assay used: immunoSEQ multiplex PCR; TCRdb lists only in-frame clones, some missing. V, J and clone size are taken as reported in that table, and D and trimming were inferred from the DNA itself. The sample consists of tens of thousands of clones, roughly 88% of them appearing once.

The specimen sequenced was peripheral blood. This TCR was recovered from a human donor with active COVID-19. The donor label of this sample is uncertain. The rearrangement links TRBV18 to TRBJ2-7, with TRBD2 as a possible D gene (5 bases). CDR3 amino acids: CASSPDEGQYF. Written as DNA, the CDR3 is TGTGCCAGCTCACCAGATGAGGGGCAGTACTTC.